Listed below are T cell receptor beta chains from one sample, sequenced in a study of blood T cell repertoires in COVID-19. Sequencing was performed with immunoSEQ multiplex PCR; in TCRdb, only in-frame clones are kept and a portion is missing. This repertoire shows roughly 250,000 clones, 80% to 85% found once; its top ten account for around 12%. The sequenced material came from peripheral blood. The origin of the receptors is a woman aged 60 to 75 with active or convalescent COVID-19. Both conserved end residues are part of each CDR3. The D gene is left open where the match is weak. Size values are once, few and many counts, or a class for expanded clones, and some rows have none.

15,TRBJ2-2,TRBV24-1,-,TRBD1,TGTGCCACCAGCACAGGGGGCTTGAACACCGGGGAGCTGTTTTTT,CATSTGGLNTGELFF
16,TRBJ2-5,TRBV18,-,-,TGTGCCAGCTCACCACAGCGTTACGGGGTACAAGAGACCCAGTACTTC,CASSPQRYGVQETQYF
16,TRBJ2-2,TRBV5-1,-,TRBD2,TGCGCCAGCAGCCTGACCCTAGCGGATGGAGGCGGGGAGCTGTTTTTT,CASSLTLADGGGELFF
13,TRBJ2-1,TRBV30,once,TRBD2,TGTGCCTGGACCACTAGCGGGGGAGATGAGCAGTTCTTC,CAWTTSGGDEQFF
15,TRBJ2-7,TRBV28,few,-,TGTGCCAGCAGTCCGTATGACAGGCGCTCCTACGAGCAGTACTTC,CASSPYDRRSYEQYF
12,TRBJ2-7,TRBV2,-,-,TGTGCCAGCAAAGAAGGGGGCTACGAGCAGTACTTC,CASKEGGYEQYF
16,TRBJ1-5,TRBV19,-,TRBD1,TGTGCCAGTAGGGACAGGGGGCATATTGGCAATCAGCCCCAGCATTTT,CASRDRGHIGNQPQHF
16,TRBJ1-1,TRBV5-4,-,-,TGTGCCAGCACCAAAGGGGCTTGGCAGGGGAACACTGAAGCTTTCTTT,CASTKGAWQGNTEAFF
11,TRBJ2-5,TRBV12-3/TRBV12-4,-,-,TGTGCCAGCAGTTTATATGAGACCCAGTACTTC,CASSLYETQYF
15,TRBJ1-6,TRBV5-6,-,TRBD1,TGTGCCAGCAGCCCCCGGAAGGGGGCGATTTCACCCCTCCACTTT,CASSPRKGAISPLHF
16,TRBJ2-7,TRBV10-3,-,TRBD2,TGTGCCATCAGTGGCGGCCTAGCGGGGGGGACCTACGAGCAGTACTTC,CAISGGLAGGTYEQYF
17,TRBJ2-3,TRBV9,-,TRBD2,TGTGCCAGCAGCGCGCTACCTGCGGGGGGTTTAACAGATACGCAGTATTTT,CASSALPAGGLTDTQYF
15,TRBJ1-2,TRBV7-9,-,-,TGTGCCAGCAGCTCGTGGGAGTTAGCTAACTATGGCTACACCTTC,CASSSWELANYGYTF
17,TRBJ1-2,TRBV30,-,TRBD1,TGTGCCTGGGGTGATACCGGGACAGGGGGCAGGGTGAGAGGCTACACCTTC,CAWGDTGTGGRVRGYTF
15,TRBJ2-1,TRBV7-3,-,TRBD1,TGTGCCAGCAGCTCGACCGGGACAGGGTACAATGAGCAGTTCTTC,CASSSTGTGYNEQFF
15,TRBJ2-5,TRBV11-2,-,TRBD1,TGTGCCAGCAGCTCCTACTCGACAGGGCAAGAGACCCAGTACTTC,CASSSYSTGQETQYF
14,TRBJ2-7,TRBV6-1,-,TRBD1,TGTGCCAGCAGTGAGAGAACAGGGGGCTACGAGCAGTACTTC,CASSERTGGYEQYF
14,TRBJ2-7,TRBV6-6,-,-,TGTGCCAGCAGCCGGGACTGGAGCTCCTACGAGCAGTACTTC,CASSRDWSSYEQYF
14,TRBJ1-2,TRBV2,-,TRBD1,TGTGCCAGCAGTGGGAGAGGACAGGGTGGGGGCTACACCTTC,CASSGRGQGGGYTF
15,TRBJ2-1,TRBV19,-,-,TGTGCCAGTAGTATAGGACGGAGCTCCTACAATGAGCAGTTCTTC,CASSIGRSSYNEQFF
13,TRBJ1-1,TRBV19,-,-,TGTGCCTCAGAGGGAAGGGTGAACACTGAAGCTTTCTTT,CASEGRVNTEAFF
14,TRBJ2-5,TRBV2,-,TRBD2,TGTGCCAGCAGTGAAGGCGGGGGGGAAGAGACCCAGTACTTC,CASSEGGGEETQYF
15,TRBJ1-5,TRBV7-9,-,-,TGTGCCAGCAGCTCCAGAGGATCCGCCGATCAGCCCCAGCATTTT,CASSSRGSADQPQHF
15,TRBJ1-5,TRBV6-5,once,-,TGTGCCAGCAGTCACGACTGGAGACTTGGCCAGCCCCAGCATTTT,CASSHDWRLGQPQHF
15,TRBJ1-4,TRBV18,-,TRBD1,TGTGCCAGCTCACCGAGGGGGCCGGGCAATGAAAAACTGTTTTTT,CASSPRGPGNEKLFF
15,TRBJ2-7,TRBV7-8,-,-,TGTGCCAGCAGCCCAGGTCGTGGTTCCGCCTACGAGCAGTACTTC,CASSPGRGSAYEQYF
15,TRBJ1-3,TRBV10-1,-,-,TGCGCCAGGACCAGTAGGGGGAGTCTTCGAAACACCATATATTTT,CARTSRGSLRNTIYF
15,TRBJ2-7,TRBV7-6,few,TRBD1,TGTGCCAGCAGATCAGGGTACAGGGGGCCTGGGGAGCAGTACTTC,CASRSGYRGPGEQYF
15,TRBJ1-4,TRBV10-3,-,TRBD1,TGTGCCATCAGTGAGGGACAGGGGCTGGGTGAAAAACTGTTTTTT,CAISEGQGLGEKLFF
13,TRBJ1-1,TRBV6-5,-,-,TGTGCCAGCAGTTACGCAGGGAACACTGAAGCTTTCTTT,CASSYAGNTEAFF
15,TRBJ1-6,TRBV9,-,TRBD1,TGTGCCAGCAGCGGAAGGGACAGTTATAATTCACCCCTCCACTTT,CASSGRDSYNSPLHF
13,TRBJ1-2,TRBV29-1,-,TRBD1,TGCAGCGTTGCCACAGGGGTCAACTATGGCTACACCTTC,CSVATGVNYGYTF
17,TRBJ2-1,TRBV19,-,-,TGTGCCAGTAGTCAGTTGAGGGTGGTAGATGTGGGCAATGAGCAGTTCTTC,CASSQLRVVDVGNEQFF
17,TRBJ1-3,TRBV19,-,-,TGTGCCACCCAAATCCCCATCCGTGAGGGAGATGGAAACACCATATATTTT,CATQIPIREGDGNTIYF
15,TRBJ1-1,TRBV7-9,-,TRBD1,TGTGCCAGCAGTCGACAGGGGAGGGTGAACACTGAAGCTTTCTTT,CASSRQGRVNTEAFF
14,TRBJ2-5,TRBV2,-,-,TGTGCCAGCACCCAGACAGGAAACCAAGAGACCCAGTACTTC,CASTQTGNQETQYF
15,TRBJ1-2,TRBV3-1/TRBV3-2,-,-,TGTGCCAGCAGCCGGGGCCCGGCGGGGGGCTATGGCTACACCTTC,CASSRGPAGGYGYTF
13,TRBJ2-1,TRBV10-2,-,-,TGCGCCAGCAGTGAGATAGCAGCCCATGAGCAGTTCTTC,CASSEIAAHEQFF
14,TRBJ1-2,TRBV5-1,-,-,TGCGCCAGCAGCCCAATCAGCGGGGCCTGGGGCTACACCTTC,CASSPISGAWGYTF
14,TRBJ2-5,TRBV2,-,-,TGTGCCAGCGCGACTAGTCCGACAGGGGAGACCCAGTACTTC,CASATSPTGETQYF
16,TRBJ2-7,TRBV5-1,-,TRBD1,TGCGCCAGCAGCTTGGGGCCGGGACAGGGGGCGAGGGAGCAGTACTTC,CASSLGPGQGAREQYF
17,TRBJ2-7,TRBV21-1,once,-,TGTGCCAGCAGCAACTCACAGCGACAGGGCGACTCCTACGAGCAGTACTTC,CASSNSQRQGDSYEQYF
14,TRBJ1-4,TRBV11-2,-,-,TGTGCCAGCAGTTACAGTGCAACTAATGAAAAACTGTTTTTT,CASSYSATNEKLFF